This paragraph reports one TCR beta chain. TEMRA cells underwent FACS enrichment and CD8+ and CD4+ T cells underwent negative isolation. An amount of RNA that ranged from roughly 0.5 to 1 ug was reverse transcribed with random hexamers. TCRdb used MiXCR to reprocess the immunoSEQ multiplex PCR reads, holding one entry per CDR3 protein. The sample yields tens of thousands of distinct CDR3 sequences, approximately 94% seen once. These data come from a study of CD8 T cells in Susac syndrome. The germline V gene has CDR1 SGHRS and CDR2 YFSETQ. V was cut by 2 bases and J by 2 bases, with 14 bases left in between. CDR3 length equals 16 residues.

The chain has TRBV5-1 and TRBJ2-1, with D uncertain. What was sequenced was CD8+ T cells from PBMCs. The receptor comes from a human donor in good health. CDR3 protein: CASSLTDARPYNEQFF. The CDR3 DNA reads as TGCGCCAGCAGCTTAACCGACGCTCGACCCTACAATGAGCAGTTCTTC.